The rows below give T cell receptor beta chains drawn from one sample of a study of spatial heterogeneity in lung cancer. TCRdb independently ran MiXCR on the 5' RACE reads; one entry per CDR3 protein. The sample lists around 110,000 distinct CDR3 sequences, 12% occurring once. The specimen was PBMCs, collected at follow-up. The receptors were gathered from a male donor with early-stage non-small cell lung cancer. Both conserved end residues are part of each CDR3. Each record gives: V gene, CDR3 protein.

TRBV10-3	CAIRTGTGGGELFF
TRBV7-9	CASSPPPGDRNSYNEQFF
TRBV19	CASSRTSGSNNEQFF
TRBV10-3	CAISGSQGYEQYF
TRBV28	CASLRGGSSYEQYF
TRBV5-1	CASSFDRVGNGYTF
TRBV10-3	CAIRKTEAYNEQFF
TRBV7-9	CASSLRQFNSPLHF
TRBV4-2	CASSPEVGNEKLFF
TRBV9	CASSSTLVLATDTQYF
TRBV7-3	CASSFPGADTQYF
TRBV30	CAWSATDTQYF
TRBV19	CASSDTINQPQHF
TRBV7-2	CASSLSEQFF
TRBV3-1	CASSQVALSGNTIYF
TRBV28	CASSPPVGSSGANVLTF
TRBV7-8	CASSLGISSYNEQFF
TRBV6-5	CASSYRDRGLKANYGYTF
TRBV12-3/TRBV12-4	CASIPGHNTGELFF
TRBV5-5	CASRPGQGLAKNIQYF
TRBV29-1	CSVTHGTQGPYNEQFF
TRBV10-1	CASSESGGYGYTF
TRBV20-1	CSAGLSRISGANVLTF
TRBV5-1	CASSSMIGAGTDTQYF
TRBV5-8	CASSSDREETQYF
TRBV18	CASSPSGGARGYTF
TRBV6-5	CASSSRGEQFF
TRBV5-4	CASSLYGTQGGEQYF
TRBV27	CASSSLGTGGETQYF
TRBV30	CAWNFGDPRKTEAFF
TRBV7-9	CASSLGTRGRGTDTQYF
TRBV5-6	CASSPGLPIGETQYF
TRBV6-1	CASSPTLGQAYEQYF
TRBV20-1	CSARRDRSNYGYTF
TRBV7-2	CASSLYVNTEAFF
TRBV9	CASSVTFAGGSYNEQFF
TRBV5-1	CASSLGTRSNEQFF
TRBV5-8	CASSPGRLATNEKLFF